Reported below is one T cell receptor (beta chain). This clonotype has more than one count but fewer than ten. The antigen it binds to is not known. The record has no base qualities; no much larger clone is one base away. Ficoll-Paque density gradient centrifugation was the method used to isolate PBMCs. This specimen comes from a study of T-cell memory formation after mild COVID-19 (dated by TCRdb to the early 2020s). About the study as a whole: TCR sequence clusters from the two donors were found to be largely donor specific. The cohort was made up of two young adult volunteers, one female and one male, who were previously healthy. Longitudinal TCRalpha and TCRbeta repertoire sequencing tracked T-cell clones expanding and contracting after mild COVID-19 in a couple of donors.

At the junction V is shortened by 7 bases and J by 7 bases; bases outside the gene matches: 4. The CDR3 has 12 amino acids, counting the end cysteine and phenylalanine. Only CDR3 DNA is held: 36 bases, read in frame from base 1. CDR1 and CDR2, looked up from the germline V gene, are MNHEY and SVGAGI. The data were produced on an Illumina NovaSeq 6000. Using 5'RACE with constant-segment primers, TCRalpha and TCRbeta cDNA libraries were constructed, with sample barcodes and unique molecular identifiers added in the process. RNA was extracted from every sample with Trizol reagent. Amplification of the libraries took two PCR steps, and the second step added a second sample barcode plus Illumina TruSeq adapters. Sequencing of the libraries was done on an Illumina NovaSeq, producing 2 x 150 bp paired-end reads. In the paper's pipeline: With migec v1.2.7, reads were demultiplexed and then collapsed into UMI-guided consensus sequences. Using mixcr v2.1.11, the UMI consensuses were aligned to TRA and TRB V and J templates and assembled into clonotypes. A clonotype was counted as expanded or contracted only if both edgeR and NoisET called the change significant, with noise models trained on biological replicates. For edgeR calls, the thresholds were a false discovery rate-adjusted p below 0.01 and a log2 fold-change of 1. As an exploratory analysis of dynamics, max-normalized trajectories of the 1000 most abundant clonotypes were examined by PCA with hierarchical clustering. Separately sequenced CD4+ and CD8+ repertoires were used to assign the CD4 or CD8 phenotype of responding clones. TCRdb cleaned the public reads at Q25 with fastp, built clones with MiXCR and kept in-frame beta chains. Every CDR3 protein is listed once, alongside the most common genes and DNA of its rows. The V and J calls were determined by TCRdb, not by the authors. In this sample the table shows over 350,000 distinct CDR3 sequences, approximately 15% of which occur a single time. Jointly, the top ten make up 20% to 25% of the sample.

Study-wide conclusions, independent of this receptor: Some responding clones were detected in pre-infection memory, suggesting pre-existing cross-reactive memory T cells joined the SARS-CoV-2 response. Only two mild cases were covered in the study, and larger cohorts including severe cases with pre-infection samples were considered necessary. Balanced CD4/CD8 phenotypes were observed for clones contracting from day 15 to 85, whereas a bias towards CD4+ was observed for a second wave of clones expanding from day 15 to 37. SARS-CoV-2 specificity was not confirmed for the second-wave clones peaking on day 37. Contracting CD4+ clones appeared mostly in the CM and EM memory subsets, whereas CD8+ clones were enriched in EMRA.

Sequencing used PBMCs or a T cell subset sorted from them (not recorded which). The sequence joins TRBV6-5 to TRBJ2-1; a stretch of 7 junction bases matches TRBD1. The receptor was derived from a man aged 18 to 30 who had mild COVID-19 (a few samples of this study predate the infection). The sample titles of this study are shuffled in the database, so cell type and time point are left out; the donor was told from shared clones. The CDR3 amino acid sequence is: CASTGTANEQFF. The DNA sequence is given as TGTGCCAGCACTGGGACAGCTAATGAGCAGTTCTTC.